The 22 T cell receptor beta chains below all came from one sample that was sequenced in a study of blood T cells in healthy people across ages. A sample-barcoded 5' primer and a J-beta primer mix were used in a second PCR of roughly 7 to 11 cycles. TCRdb used MiXCR to reprocess the 5' RACE reads, holding one entry per CDR3 protein. The sample holds hundreds of thousands of distinct CDR3 sequences, approximately 30% seen once. Sequences were obtained from blood. The receptors come from a woman of 80 years or more in good health.

This clonotype was recorded at least ten times. The V and J genes are TRBV20-1 and TRBJ1-2; tentative D call: TRBD1 (5 bases). CDR3 length equals 14 residues. Germline CDR1 and CDR2: DFQATT and SNEGSKA (reference sequence). Trimming removed 0 bases at V and 7 bases at J, with 15 bases between. In DNA, the CDR3 is TGCAGTGCTAGAGATCGGGACGGATCGGGTGGCTACACCTTC. This gives the protein CSARDRDGSGGYTF.

This clonotype was picked up a small number of times. A much larger clone differs from this one at a single base, so this may be a read error. The V gene is TRBV7-3, the J gene TRBJ2-1; 9 nucleotides align to TRBD2. The J call may be wrong; the DNA end is better matched by TRBJ2-7. Germline lookup yields CDR1 SGHTA and CDR2 FQGTGA. This CDR3 comprises 14 residues. The CDR3 nucleotides are TGTGCCAGCAGCTTTTTCCTAGCGGGGAATGAGCAGTACTTC. Translating gives CASSFFLAGNEQYF.

As concerns this clonotype: A much larger clone lies one base from this, so it may be a read error. The chain couples TRBV3-1 to TRBJ1-2, with a weak D call TRBD1 (5 bases). Germline CDR1 reads LGHDT; CDR2 reads YNNKEL (reference sequence). The CDR3 has 13 residues. The CDR3 region is CAGSPRPGRGYTF. CDR3 DNA sequence: TGTGCCGGCAGCCCGCGACCAGGGCGAGGCTACACCTTC.

This clonotype was detected ten times or more. The rearrangement links TRBV6-6 to TRBJ2-1; 9 bases are shared with TRBD1. The CDR3 extends over 15 amino acids. Germline V lookup: CDR1 MNHNY, CDR2 SVGAGI (reference sequence). V lost 5 bases and J lost 8; bases outside the gene matches: 10. CDR3 nucleotide sequence: TGTGCCAGCAGTAACACGGGGACAGGGTTAGATGAGCAGTTCTTC. The encoded protein is CASSNTGTGLDEQFF.

The table lists this clonotype with many counts. J is TRBJ1-1 and V is TRBV7-9; D gene uncertain. Between the trimmed V and J ends, which lost 7 bases and 3 bases, there was a span of 12 bases. Germline V gene sequence: CDR1 SEHNR, CDR2 FQNEAQ (reference sequence). The CDR3 is made up of 13 amino acids. CDR3 coding DNA: TGTGCCAGCATGTCACCCATGGACACTGAAGCTTTCTTT. Translating it yields CASMSPMDTEAFF.

Points on this clonotype: A much bigger clone sits one base away, suggesting this may be a read error. The chain is built from TRBV20-1 and TRBJ2-7; no reliable D call. Germline V gene sequence: CDR1 DFQATT, CDR2 SNEGSKA (reference sequence). The CDR3 has 12 residues. DNA of the CDR3: TGCGGTGCTAGAGACCAACAGAAGGGAAGGTACTTC. This encodes CGARDQQKGRYF.

This clonotype was recorded at least ten times. The CDR3 region is CASSRTVMNTEAFF. The CDR3 nucleotides are TGTGCCAGCAGCCGGACGGTCATGAACACTGAAGCTTTCTTT. This chain connects TRBV7-3 to TRBJ1-1, with D unclear. V lost 5 bases and J 0 bases, leaving 10 bases between the germline ends. This CDR3 region has 14 residues. Germline CDR1 reads SGHTA; CDR2 reads FQGTGA.

This clonotype was seen a handful of times. The chain recombines TRBV21-1 with TRBJ2-5. TRBV21-1 is noted as a pseudogene. This CDR3 contains 14 residues. The CDR3 coding sequence is TGTGCCAGCAGCAAAGGATTCGGGGATAATGAGCAGTACTTC. It translates to CASSKGFGDNEQYF.

The chain combines TRBV30 with TRBJ2-7, with TRBD1 matching over 7 bases. In germline, CDR1 is GTSNPN, CDR2 SVGIG (reference sequence). The CDR3 has 11 amino acids. V shed 7 bases, J shed 4 bases, and the junction held 4 bases outside the gene matches. CDR3 sequence: CAFSGGYEQYF. The CDR3 DNA reads TGTGCCTTCTCAGGGGGATACGAGCAGTACTTC. Complete variable domain (other parts from reference TRBV30 and TRBJ2-7): SQTIHQWPATLVQPVGSPLSLECTVEGTSNPNLYWYRQAAGRGLQLLFYSVGIGQISSEVPQNLSASRPQDRQFILSSKKLLLSDSGFYLCAFSGGYEQYFGPGTRLTVT.

Comments on this clonotype: This could be a read error, since a much larger clone is one nucleotide away. The CDR3 nucleotides are TGTGCCAGCCGACAGGGCTCGGATTCACCCCTCCACTTT. Translating it yields CASRQGSDSPLHF. This chain links TRBV5-6 with TRBJ1-6; 7 bases align to TRBD1. In germline, CDR1 is SGHDT, CDR2 YYEEEE. This CDR3 region has 13 residues. V gave up 7 bases and J gave up 8 bases; unmatched junction bases: 6. Looking up the rest from reference TRBV5-6 and TRBJ1-6 gives the full variable domain: DAGVTQSPTHLIKTRGQQVTLRCSPKSGHDTVSWYQQALGQGPQFIFQYYEEEERQRGNFPDRFSGHQFPNYSSELNVNALLLGDSALYLCASRQGSDSPLHFGNGTRLTVT.

This clonotype was detected many times. The chain links TRBV20-1 to TRBJ2-7, with D perhaps matching TRBD2 (6 bases). The CDR3 sequence is 13 residues long. Trimming pared 6 bases from V and 5 bases from J, leaving 17 bases between. Looked up from germline, CDR1 is DFQATT and CDR2 is SNEGSKA (reference sequence). This CDR3 is CSAPIAGRNEQYF. The CDR3 DNA follows: TGCAGTGCCCCCATTGCGGGGAGGAACGAGCAGTACTTC.

The V call is TRBV20-1, the J call TRBJ1-5; 7 nucleotides match TRBD1. V lost 6 bases and J lost 3; bases outside the gene matches: 11. The CDR3 consists of 15 residues. CDR1 DFQATT and CDR2 SNEGSKA come from the germline V gene (reference sequence). CDR3 amino acids: CSAPGGQGPNQPQHF. CDR3 bases: TGCAGTGCCCCAGGGGGACAAGGACCCAATCAGCCCCAGCATTTT.

This clonotype has ten or more counts. The chain recombines TRBV6-5 with TRBJ1-5, with 7 bases matching TRBD1. The CDR3 is made up of 15 amino acids. Germline CDR1 reads MNHEY; CDR2 reads SVGAGI. V was pared by 6 bases and J by 2 bases, with 7 bases of the junction left unmatched. The CDR3 is CASSNRDSRNQPQHF. The DNA of the CDR3 is TGTGCCAGCAGCAACCGGGACAGTCGCAATCAGCCCCAGCATTTT.

This clonotype was recorded at least ten times. CDR3 protein: CASRKTGSSYNEQFF. DNA for the CDR3: TGTGCCAGCAGAAAAACAGGGAGCTCCTACAATGAGCAGTTCTTC. V gene TRBV12-3 or TRBV12-4 combines with J gene TRBJ2-1; D may be TRBD1 (6 bases). CDR3 length: 15 residues. Trimming cost V 6 bases and J 0 bases, with 12 bases left between them.

A word on this clonotype: Possible read error: a much larger clone is one base away. This chain connects TRBV11-2 to TRBJ1-1, with D perhaps TRBD1 (5 bases). V gave up 7 bases and J gave up 4 bases, with 16 bases separating them. CDR1 and CDR2 (germline): SGHAT, FQNNGV. The CDR3 consists of 14 residues. In nucleotides, the CDR3 is TGTGCCAGCAACGAAGGGACTTTAGTCACTGAAGCTTTCTTT. Protein product: CASNEGTLVTEAFF.

This clonotype occurred a few times. Germline and junction disagree at one end, which may indicate a read error. This chain uses TRBV16 with TRBJ2-1; the D is unclear. The CDR3 totals 15 residues. Germline CDR1 is KGHSY and CDR2 is FQNENV. CDR3 loop: CASSQSISRYNKQFF. The CDR3 nucleotides are TGTGCCAGCAGCCAATCGATAAGCAGATACAATAAGCAGTTCTTC.

This clonotype was detected many times. The rearrangement uses TRBV6-2 or TRBV6-3 and TRBJ1-5; D remains unclear. The CDR3 has 17 residues. Trimming removed 0 bases from V and 2 bases from J, with 14 bases in between. Germline V gene sequence: CDR1 MNHEY, CDR2 SVGEGT. The CDR3 nucleotides read TGTGCCAGCAGTTACTCGAGTGCGAAAATGGGCAATCAGCCCCAGCATTTT. It translates to CASSYSSAKMGNQPQHF.

This clonotype was seen ten or more times. A much larger clone differs by one base, so this may be a read error. The chain links TRBV6-6 to TRBJ2-1, with D possibly matching TRBD1 (5 bases). There are 14 residues in the CDR3. Germline CDR1 reads MNHNY; CDR2 reads SVGAGI (reference sequence). The V end was cut by 2 bases, the J end by 0 bases, with 5 bases between. CDR3 region: CASSYRGSYNEQFF. The CDR3 DNA reads as TGTGCCAGCAGTTACAGGGGCTCCTACAATGAGCAGTTCTTC.

The chain recombines TRBV9 with TRBJ2-5, with D perhaps matching TRBD1 (6 bases). Deletions cut 2 bases from V and 1 base from J, with 12 bases between. The CDR3 totals 15 residues. Germline V gives CDR1 SGDLS, CDR2 YYNGEE. As DNA, the CDR3 is TGTGCCAGCAGCGTCCATGGCAGGGGCCAAGAGACCCAGTACTTC. Translated, it gives CASSVHGRGQETQYF.

The sample holds a few counts of this clonotype. Here the CDR3 DNA reads TGCAGCCCACTGTTGAAGGGCGCTGGGTTGCCCCAGCATTTT. It specifies CSPLLKGAGLPQHF. This rearrangement joins TRBV20-1 to TRBJ1-5; D unresolved. The CDR3 runs to 14 residues. From germline, CDR1 is DFQATT and CDR2 SNEGSKA (reference sequence).

The V and J genes are TRBV9 and TRBJ1-2; D is perhaps TRBD1 (5 bases). The CDR3 spans 17 residues. Looked up from germline, CDR1 is SGDLS and CDR2 is YYNGEE. V was trimmed by 0 bases and J by 4 bases, leaving 19 bases between them. Here the CDR3 DNA reads TGTGCCAGCAGCGTAGACTTCTCAGGGCGAATCGGCTATGGCTACACCTTC. It codes for CASSVDFSGRIGYGYTF. The full variable domain, completed using reference TRBV9 and TRBJ1-2, is DSGVTQTPKHLITATGQRVTLRCSPRSGDLSVYWYQQSLDQGLQFLIQYYNGEERAKGNILERFSAQQFPDLHSELNLSSLELGDSALYFCASSVDFSGRIGYGYTFGSGTRLTVV.

The gene calls are TRBV5-1 and TRBJ1-1; 8 bases are shared with TRBD1. The length of the CDR3 is 16 residues. Germline trimming cut 4 bases from V and 1 base from J; bases unmatched to any gene: 9. Germline assignment: CDR1 SGHRS and CDR2 YFSETQ. This chain's CDR3 is CASSRTGRVGNTEAFF. CDR3 DNA: TGCGCCAGCAGCAGGACAGGGCGAGTGGGGAACACTGAAGCTTTCTTT. The variable domain in full, with the rest retrieved from reference TRBV5-1 and TRBJ1-1, is KAGVTQTPRYLIKTRGQQVTLSCSPISGHRSVSWYQQTPGQGLQFLFEYFSETQRNKGNFPGRFSGRQFSNSRSEMNVSTLELGDSALYLCASSRTGRVGNTEAFFGQGTRLTVV.